These T cell receptor beta chains were read from a single sample in a study of T cell repertoires in cytomegalovirus infection. TCRdb re-called the reads with MiXCR, one entry per CDR3 protein. The table has some 700,000 distinct CDR3 sequences, roughly a third seen once. Sequencing was performed on PBMCs. The receptors originated from a human donor in good health (CMV status not recorded). Some clones in this sample may be carry-over from other donors' samples. Both conserved end residues are part of each CDR3. Fields, in order: J gene, V gene, clone size, D gene, CDR3 DNA, CDR3 protein. D genes are given only for firm matches. The listing skips clone size in some rows; elsewhere it reads once, few, many or a size class.

TRBJ2-6	TRBV6-5	few	NA	TGTGCCAGCAGGTCCGGGGGCGGCAGGGGCAACTCTGGGGCCAACGTCCTGACTTTC	CASRSGGGRGNSGANVLTF
TRBJ2-7	TRBV7-9	few	NA	TGTGCCAGCAGCCGACAAGGGCCCCACTACGAGCAGTACTTC	CASSRQGPHYEQYF
TRBJ2-1	TRBV7-3	few	TRBD1	TGTGCCAGCAGCTTAACTGGACAGGCCAGCTCCTACAATGAGCAGTTCTTC	CASSLTGQASSYNEQFF
TRBJ1-5	TRBV18	NA	NA	TGTGCCAGCTCACCAGTCAGGGTAAATCAGCCCCAGCATTTT	CASSPVRVNQPQHF
TRBJ1-2	TRBV28	few	NA	TGTGCCAGCAATCGGGTAGGAAACTATGGCTACACCTTC	CASNRVGNYGYTF
TRBJ2-1	TRBV28	NA	NA	TGTGCCAGCAGTTTTTGGTACCCGAGACAGGAGGGGGTCTACAATGAGCAGTTCTTC	CASSFWYPRQEGVYNEQFF
TRBJ2-3	TRBV10-3	NA	NA	TGTGCCATCAGTGGTGTTAGGGAGGTTAGCACAGATACGCAGTATTTT	CAISGVREVSTDTQYF
TRBJ2-2	TRBV15	few	NA	TGTGCCACCAGCAGAGATCTGGAGAGAAACGGGGAGCTGTTTTTT	CATSRDLERNGELFF
TRBJ2-1	TRBV27	NA	NA	TGTGCCAGCAGTTTAAGCGGCGAGGGCTCCTACAATGAGCAGTTCTTC	CASSLSGEGSYNEQFF
TRBJ2-7	TRBV29-1	NA	TRBD1	TGCAGCGTGGAGACAGGGAAGGTCGAGCAGTACTTC	CSVETGKVEQYF
TRBJ1-5	TRBV6-1	NA	TRBD1	TGTGCCAGCAGTCTTCAGGGGGAGGGTCAGCCCCAGCATTTT	CASSLQGEGQPQHF
TRBJ2-2	TRBV28	NA	NA	TGTGCCAGCCGCCTGGGCGGCGCGAACACCGGGGAGCTGTTTTTT	CASRLGGANTGELFF
TRBJ1-5	TRBV20-1	few	TRBD1	TGCAGTGCTCGGACAGGGTTCGGGGGTAGCAATCAGCCCCAGCATTTT	CSARTGFGGSNQPQHF
TRBJ1-2	TRBV7-9	NA	NA	TGTGCCAGCAGCTCCCACTTGCAACCATACACCTTC	CASSSHLQPYTF
TRBJ2-7	TRBV6-1	NA	TRBD1	TGTGCCAGCAGTGGGGGACAGGGGCTGATCTACGAGCAGTACTTC	CASSGGQGLIYEQYF
TRBJ2-1	TRBV4-1	few	NA	TGCGCCAGCAGCCCCTCGGAAAGCCTCTACAATGAGCAGTTCTTC	CASSPSESLYNEQFF
TRBJ1-1	TRBV29-1	NA	NA	TGCAGCGTCGGACAGCCCTTCACTGAAGCTTTCTTT	CSVGQPFTEAFF
TRBJ2-1	TRBV7-9	NA	TRBD2	TGTGCCAGCAGCTTCTCCAAAGCGGGAGCGCCCTACAATGAGCAGTTCTTC	CASSFSKAGAPYNEQFF
TRBJ2-4	TRBV6-1	few	NA	TGTGCCAGCAGTGAAGTTCGAGACATTCAGTACTTC	CASSEVRDIQYF
TRBJ1-5	TRBV28	NA	TRBD1	TGTGCCAGCAGTTTCCAGGGGAGGGGGCCAAATCAGCCCCAGCATTTT	CASSFQGRGPNQPQHF
TRBJ1-2	TRBV19	once	NA	TGTGCCAGTAGTAAGGGGCTCTATGGCTACACCTTC	CASSKGLYGYTF
TRBJ1-3	TRBV5-4	NA	NA	TGTGCCAGCAGCTTCGGAGAGCCATACTCTGGAAACACCATATATTTT	CASSFGEPYSGNTIYF
TRBJ2-1	TRBV27	NA	TRBD1	TGTGCCAGCAGCCACCACCCGACAGGGTCAATTGAGCAGTTCTTC	CASSHHPTGSIEQFF
TRBJ1-5	TRBV13	NA	NA	TGTGCCAGCAGCTTAGCCGGGGGCGTCGGACAGCCCCAGCATTTT	CASSLAGGVGQPQHF
TRBJ1-3	TRBV27	NA	NA	TGTGCCAGCAGACCTGGGGCAGCGGGAAACACCATATATTTT	CASRPGAAGNTIYF
TRBJ1-1	TRBV12-3/TRBV12-4	NA	TRBD1	TGTGCCAGCATTAGTATTAGACAGGGCACTGAAGCTTTCTTT	CASISIRQGTEAFF
TRBJ2-5	TRBV7-9	few	NA	TGTGCCAGCAGCTTCCTAGGGCACCGAGAGACCCAGTACTTC	CASSFLGHRETQYF
TRBJ2-2	TRBV28	few	TRBD1	TGTGCGGGGGGCCAGGGGGCGACCGGGGAGCTGTTTTTT	CAGGQGATGELFF
TRBJ2-7	TRBV7-9	NA	NA	TGTGCCAGCAGCGACGCGTTGGGAAAGGAGCAGTACTTC	CASSDALGKEQYF
TRBJ1-5	TRBV12-3/TRBV12-4	many	NA	TGTGCCAGCAGTTTAGGACAGACAAATCAGCCCCAGCATTTT	CASSLGQTNQPQHF
TRBJ2-5	TRBV27	NA	NA	TGTGCCAGCAGTCCCACGGGATCTAGAGCGCAGTACTTC	CASSPTGSRAQYF
TRBJ2-5	TRBV27	NA	NA	TGTACCAGCAGTTGGACGGCGGGAAGGACCCAGTACTTC	CTSSWTAGRTQYF
TRBJ1-2	TRBV28	NA	NA	TGTGCCAGCAGAGGGGACCCTTATGGCTACACCTTC	CASRGDPYGYTF
TRBJ2-7	TRBV7-2	NA	NA	TGTGCCAGCAGCTTAGTGGGTGGAGTGGTCGGACAAAACGGCGAGCAGTACTTC	CASSLVGGVVGQNGEQYF
TRBJ2-1	TRBV2	NA	TRBD2	TGTGCCAGCAGGGGGACTAGCGGGAACAATGAGCAGTTCTTC	CASRGTSGNNEQFF
TRBJ1-4	TRBV28	NA	NA	TGTGCCAGCAGTTCCCCATGGAAATTTGAAAAACTGTTTTTT	CASSSPWKFEKLFF
TRBJ1-5	TRBV7-9	NA	NA	TGTGCCACGAACGGCTGGGATAGCAATCAGCCCCAGCATTTT	CATNGWDSNQPQHF
TRBJ1-1	TRBV7-2	few	NA	TGTGCCAGCAGCTTACGGGGGGACAACCGAAACACTGAAGCTTTCTTT	CASSLRGDNRNTEAFF
TRBJ1-5	TRBV7-9	NA	NA	TGTGCCAGCAGTAAGGGGTCGAACAATCAGCCCCAGCATTTT	CASSKGSNNQPQHF
TRBJ1-1	TRBV28	few	TRBD1	TGTGCCAGCAGTTTGGGACAGATCAAGGCCCCTGAAGCTTTCTTT	CASSLGQIKAPEAFF
TRBJ2-5	TRBV11-2	few	TRBD1	TGTGCCAGCAGCCTAGGGACAGGCCAGACCCAGTACTTC	CASSLGTGQTQYF
TRBJ1-1	TRBV7-9	NA	NA	TGTGCCAGCAGCTCTTCTTTCGAAGCTTTCTTT	CASSSSFEAFF
TRBJ2-5	TRBV11-1	NA	NA	TGTGCCAGCAGCACCGGGACTGTCGCTCTGGGGGAGACCCAGTACTTC	CASSTGTVALGETQYF
TRBJ2-2	TRBV7-9	NA	NA	TGTGCCAGCAGCGACCTGGAGGGGGCTACAAGGGCGACCACCGGGGAGCTGTTTTTT	CASSDLEGATRATTGELFF
TRBJ2-5	TRBV3-1	NA	NA	TGTGCCAGCAGCCAGGACCTTGGCACGCAAGAGACCCAGTACTTC	CASSQDLGTQETQYF
TRBJ1-2	TRBV5-1	few	TRBD1	TGCGCCAGCAGCTCGTATGGGGACAGGGATGGCTACACCTTC	CASSSYGDRDGYTF
TRBJ2-2	TRBV7-6	few	NA	TGTGCCAGCAGCCCACGAGGGAGGGGGCAAGCCGGGGAGCTGTTTTTT	CASSPRGRGQAGELFF
TRBJ1-3	TRBV11-2	NA	NA	TGTGCCACCTCGAGAGGTTACCGAAACACCATATATTTT	CATSRGYRNTIYF
TRBJ2-5	TRBV2	few	NA	TGTGCCAGCAGTGAAGGGCAGAAGGAAGAGACCCAGTACTTC	CASSEGQKEETQYF
TRBJ1-1	TRBV6-2/TRBV6-3	NA	TRBD1	TGTGCCAGCAGTTCGCCGACAGGGCTTACGGAATCTTTCTTT	CASSSPTGLTESFF
TRBJ2-5	TRBV6-5	NA	TRBD1	TGTGCCAGCAGCCCGGGACAGGGTGGGAAAGAGACCCAGTACTTC	CASSPGQGGKETQYF
TRBJ2-3	TRBV3-1	NA	TRBD2	TGTGCCAGCAGCCAAGAAGGGGCGGGAGGGGGAGGAGATACGCAGTATTTT	CASSQEGAGGGGDTQYF
TRBJ2-2	TRBV5-1	few	NA	TGCGCCAGCAGCTTCACGCCCCCAAGGGACACCGGGGAGCTGTTTTTT	CASSFTPPRDTGELFF
TRBJ2-1	TRBV11-1	NA	NA	TGTGCCATCAGCCCTGTCGCGGGGGCTGAGCAGTTCTTC	CAISPVAGAEQFF
TRBJ2-7	TRBV4-1	NA	TRBD2	TGCGCCAGCAGCCAAGGTGGGGTAGCGGGATCCTACGAGCAGTACTTC	CASSQGGVAGSYEQYF
TRBJ1-5	TRBV4-2	few	NA	TGTGCCAGCAGCCTGGGGACCGTAGGGCATCAGCCCCAGCATTTT	CASSLGTVGHQPQHF
TRBJ2-5	TRBV7-2	few	TRBD1	TGTGCCAGCAGCCAGACGAGACAGGGGAAGGAGACCCAGTACTTC	CASSQTRQGKETQYF
TRBJ2-1	TRBV2	NA	TRBD1	TGTGCCCGCAGTGTAAGACAGGGGCGGCAGGTCGGTGAGCAGTTCTTC	CARSVRQGRQVGEQFF
TRBJ1-1	TRBV7-9	NA	TRBD1	TGTGCCAGCAGAGGGGACTTCGACAGGGCCAACACTGAAGCTTTCTTT	CASRGDFDRANTEAFF
TRBJ2-5	TRBV12-3/TRBV12-4	few	NA	TGTGCCAGCAGTTCTTTTGACAGGCAAGAGACCCAGTACTTC	CASSSFDRQETQYF